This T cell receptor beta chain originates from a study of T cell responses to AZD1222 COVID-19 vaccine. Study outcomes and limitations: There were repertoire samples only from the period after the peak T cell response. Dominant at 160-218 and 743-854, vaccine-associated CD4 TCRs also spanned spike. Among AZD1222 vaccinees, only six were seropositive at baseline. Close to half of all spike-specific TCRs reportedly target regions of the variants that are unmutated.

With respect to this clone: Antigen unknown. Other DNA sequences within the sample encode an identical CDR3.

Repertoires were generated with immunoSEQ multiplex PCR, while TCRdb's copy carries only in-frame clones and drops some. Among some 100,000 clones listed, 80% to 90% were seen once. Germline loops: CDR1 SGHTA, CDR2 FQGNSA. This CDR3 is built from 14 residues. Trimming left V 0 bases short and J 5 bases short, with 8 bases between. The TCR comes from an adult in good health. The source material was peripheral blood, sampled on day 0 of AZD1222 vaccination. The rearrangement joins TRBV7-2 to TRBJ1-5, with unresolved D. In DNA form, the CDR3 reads TGTGCCAGCAGCTTAGCGGTCGGGGATCAGCCCCAGCATTTT. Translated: CASSLAVGDQPQHF.